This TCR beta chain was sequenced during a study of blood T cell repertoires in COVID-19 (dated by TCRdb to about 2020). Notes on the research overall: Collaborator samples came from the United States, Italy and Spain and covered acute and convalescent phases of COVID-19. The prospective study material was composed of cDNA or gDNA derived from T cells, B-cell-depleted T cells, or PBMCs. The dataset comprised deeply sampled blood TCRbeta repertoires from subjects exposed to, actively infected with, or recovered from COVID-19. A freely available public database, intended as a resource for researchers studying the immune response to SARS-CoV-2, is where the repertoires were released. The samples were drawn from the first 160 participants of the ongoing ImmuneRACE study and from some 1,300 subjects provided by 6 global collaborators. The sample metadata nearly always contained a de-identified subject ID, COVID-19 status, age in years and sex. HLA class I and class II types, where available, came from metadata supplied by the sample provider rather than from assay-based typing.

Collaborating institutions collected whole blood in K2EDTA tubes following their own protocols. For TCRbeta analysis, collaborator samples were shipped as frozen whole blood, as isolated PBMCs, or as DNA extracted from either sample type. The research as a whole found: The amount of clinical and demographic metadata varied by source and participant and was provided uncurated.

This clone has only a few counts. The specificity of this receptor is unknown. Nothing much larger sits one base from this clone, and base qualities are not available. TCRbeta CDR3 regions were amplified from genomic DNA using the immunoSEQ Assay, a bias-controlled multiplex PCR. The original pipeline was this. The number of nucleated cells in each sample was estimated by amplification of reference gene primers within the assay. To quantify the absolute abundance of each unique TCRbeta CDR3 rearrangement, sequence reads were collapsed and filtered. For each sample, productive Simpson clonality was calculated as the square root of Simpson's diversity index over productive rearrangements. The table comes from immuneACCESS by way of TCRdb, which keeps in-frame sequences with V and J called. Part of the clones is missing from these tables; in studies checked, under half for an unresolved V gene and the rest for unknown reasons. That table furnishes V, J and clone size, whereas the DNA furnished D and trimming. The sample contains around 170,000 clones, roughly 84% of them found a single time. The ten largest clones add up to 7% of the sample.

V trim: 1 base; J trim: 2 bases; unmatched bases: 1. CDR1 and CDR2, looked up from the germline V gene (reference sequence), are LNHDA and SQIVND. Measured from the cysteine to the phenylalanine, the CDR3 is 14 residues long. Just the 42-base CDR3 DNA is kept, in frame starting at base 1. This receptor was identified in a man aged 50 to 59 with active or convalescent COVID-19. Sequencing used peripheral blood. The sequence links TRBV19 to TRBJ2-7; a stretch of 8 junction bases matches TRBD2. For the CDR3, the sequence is CASSIGGLAYEQYF. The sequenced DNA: TGTGCCAGTAGTATAGGGGGACTAGCCTACGAGCAGTACTTC.